Shown below are 4 T cell receptor beta chains from a single sample sequenced in a study of CD8 T cells in Susac syndrome. RNA amounts of roughly 0.5 to 1 ug underwent reverse transcription with random hexamers. TCRdb recomputed calls from the immunoSEQ multiplex PCR reads with MiXCR, one row per CDR3 protein. Of about 300,000 distinct CDR3 sequences listed, about 89% are singletons. Sequencing was carried out using CD8+ T cells from PBMCs. The receptors stem from a human donor with multiple sclerosis.

J is TRBJ2-2 and V is TRBV10-3; perhaps D is TRBD1 or TRBD2 (5 bases each). The germline V gene has CDR1 ENHRY and CDR2 SYGVKD. With 6 bases removed from V and 4 bases from J, the gap between germline ends came to 18 bases. This CDR3 contains 16 residues. The CDR3 coding sequence is TGTGCCATCAGCGAGGGGCGGTTTACGCGCACCGGGGAGCTGTTTTTT. Encoded protein: CAISEGRFTRTGELFF.

This rearrangement joins TRBV5-1 to TRBJ2-5; 8 bases map to TRBD1. Trimming at V came to 4 bases and at J to 2 bases, leaving 7 bases not matched to a gene. The CDR3 length is 15 residues. Germline V CDR1 and CDR2: SGHRS, YFSETQ. CDR3 in DNA: TGCGCCAGCAGCGCCTCCGGGACAGGACAAGAGACCCAGTACTTC. It codes for CASSASGTGQETQYF. Together with reference TRBV5-1 and TRBJ2-5, the CDR3 gives the full variable domain: KAGVTQTPRYLIKTRGQQVTLSCSPISGHRSVSWYQQTPGQGLQFLFEYFSETQRNKGNFPGRFSGRQFSNSRSEMNVSTLELGDSALYLCASSASGTGQETQYFGPGTRLLVL.

The chain recombines TRBV9 with TRBJ2-3, with TRBD2 identical over 7 bases. CDR3 length: 16 residues. V lost 0 bases, J lost 2 bases, and 6 bases stayed unmatched. Germline CDR1 SGDLS, CDR2 YYNGEE. This CDR3 reads CASSVVGGGLTDTQYF. CDR3 coding DNA: TGTGCCAGCAGCGTAGTCGGCGGGGGACTCACAGATACGCAGTATTTT.

This chain uses TRBV20-1 with TRBJ2-2; 9 bases fit TRBD2. Germline values: CDR1 DFQATT, CDR2 SNEGSKA (reference sequence). The CDR3 is 15 residues long. J lost 7 bases, V lost 5 bases, and 11 bases had no gene match. This chain's CDR3 is CSAETGTSIYGELFF. As DNA, the CDR3 is TGCAGTGCTGAGACCGGGACTAGCATTTACGGGGAGCTGTTTTTT.